The clone carrying this TCR beta chain has a count of ten or more. Its cognate antigen is unknown. The data stem from a study of T cells in Graves' hyperthyroidism and ophthalmopathy. RNA transcripts were the template for amplifying TCR beta CDR3 regions. During a first-round RT-PCR of the TCR CDR3, the HTBI primer set was used. TCRdb used MiXCR to reprocess the multiplex PCR reads, holding one entry per CDR3 protein. The sample has approximately 350,000 distinct CDR3 sequences, 12% to 15% seen once. Study-level findings and limits: Model-based prediction identified ophthalmopathy a median around 6.5 months prior to its onset.

This clonotype was sampled from a woman aged 55-75 years with Graves' ophthalmopathy. The material sequenced was blood.

CDR3: CASMLQGLDNEQFF. CDR3 nucleotide sequence: TGTGCCAGCATGCTCCAGGGTTTAGACAATGAGCAGTTCTTC. The V and J genes are TRBV28 and TRBJ2-1, with a possible D match to TRBD1 (5 bases). Germline assignment: CDR1 MDHEN and CDR2 SYDVKM. The CDR3 extends over 14 amino acids. Trimming shortened V by 7 bases and J by 5 bases, and 15 bases separated the two germline ends. The whole variable domain, remainder taken from reference TRBV28 and TRBJ2-1, is DVKVTQSSRYLVKRTGEKVFLECVQDMDHENMFWYRQDPGLGLRLIYFSYDVKMKEKGDIPEGYSVSREKKERFSLILESASTNQTSMYLCASMLQGLDNEQFFGPGTRLTVL.